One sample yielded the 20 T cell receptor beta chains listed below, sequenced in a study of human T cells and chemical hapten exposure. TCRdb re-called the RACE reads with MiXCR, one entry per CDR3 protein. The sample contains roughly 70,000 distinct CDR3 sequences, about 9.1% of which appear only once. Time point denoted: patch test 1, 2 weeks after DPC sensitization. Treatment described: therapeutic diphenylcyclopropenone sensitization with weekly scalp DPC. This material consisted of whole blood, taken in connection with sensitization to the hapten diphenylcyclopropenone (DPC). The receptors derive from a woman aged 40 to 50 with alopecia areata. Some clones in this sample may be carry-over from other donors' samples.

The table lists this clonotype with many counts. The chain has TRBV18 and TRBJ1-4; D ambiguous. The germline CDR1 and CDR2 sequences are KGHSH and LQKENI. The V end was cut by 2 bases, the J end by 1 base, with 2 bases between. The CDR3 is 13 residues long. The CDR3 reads CASSPGTNEKLFF. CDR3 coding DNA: TGTGCCAGCTCACCAGGAACTAATGAAAAACTGTTTTTT.

CDR3 in amino acids: CASSQDLPGRTLAKNIQYF. In DNA, the CDR3 is TGTGCCAGCAGCCAAGATTTGCCGGGGCGGACACTAGCCAAAAACATTCAGTACTTC. The chain joins TRBV3-1 to TRBJ2-4; D could derive from TRBD1 or TRBD2 (5 bases each). The ends were cut back, 0 bases at V and 0 bases at J, with 18 bases in the middle. Germline CDR1 LGHDT, CDR2 YNNKEL (reference sequence). The CDR3 loop spans 19 amino acids.

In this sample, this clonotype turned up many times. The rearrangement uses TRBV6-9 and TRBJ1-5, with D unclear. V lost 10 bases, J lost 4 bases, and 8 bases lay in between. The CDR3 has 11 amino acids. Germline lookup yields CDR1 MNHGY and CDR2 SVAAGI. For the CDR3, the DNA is TGTGCCACCCTAAAGAATCAGCCCCAGCATTTT. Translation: CATLKNQPQHF.

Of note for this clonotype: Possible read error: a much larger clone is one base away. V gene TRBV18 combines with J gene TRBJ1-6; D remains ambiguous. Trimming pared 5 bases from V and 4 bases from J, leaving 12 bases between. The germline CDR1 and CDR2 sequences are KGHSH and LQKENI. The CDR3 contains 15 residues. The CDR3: CASSYLLLYNSPLHF. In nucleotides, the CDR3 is TGTGCCAGCTCATATCTACTGCTATATAATTCACCCCTCCACTTT.

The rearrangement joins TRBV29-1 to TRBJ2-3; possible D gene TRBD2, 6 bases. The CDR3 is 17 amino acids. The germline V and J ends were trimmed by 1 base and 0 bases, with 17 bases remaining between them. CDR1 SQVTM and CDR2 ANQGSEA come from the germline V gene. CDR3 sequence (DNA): TGCAGCGTTGAAGGGGAGTCGGACTACACTAGCACAGATACGCAGTATTTT. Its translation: CSVEGESDYTSTDTQYF.

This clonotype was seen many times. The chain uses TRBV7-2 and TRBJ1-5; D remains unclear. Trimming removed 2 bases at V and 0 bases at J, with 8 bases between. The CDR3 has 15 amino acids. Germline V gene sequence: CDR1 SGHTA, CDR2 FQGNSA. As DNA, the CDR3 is TGTGCCAGCAGCTTACAGGCTGATAGCAATCAGCCCCAGCATTTT. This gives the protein CASSLQADSNQPQHF.

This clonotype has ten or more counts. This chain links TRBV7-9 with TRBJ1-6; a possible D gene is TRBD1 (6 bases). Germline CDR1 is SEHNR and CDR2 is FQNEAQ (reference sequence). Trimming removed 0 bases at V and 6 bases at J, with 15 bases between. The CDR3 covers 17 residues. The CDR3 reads CASSLAPGQTFNSPLHF. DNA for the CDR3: TGTGCCAGCAGCTTAGCACCCGGACAGACTTTTAATTCACCCCTCCACTTT.

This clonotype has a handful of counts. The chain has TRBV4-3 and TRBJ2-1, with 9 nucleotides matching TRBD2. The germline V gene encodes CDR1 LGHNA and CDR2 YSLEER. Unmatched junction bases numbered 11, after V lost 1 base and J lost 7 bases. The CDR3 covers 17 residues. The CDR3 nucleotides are TGCGCCAGCAGCCAAGCGCCAGCGGGGGGCACGCAAAATGAGCAGTTCTTC. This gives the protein CASSQAPAGGTQNEQFF.

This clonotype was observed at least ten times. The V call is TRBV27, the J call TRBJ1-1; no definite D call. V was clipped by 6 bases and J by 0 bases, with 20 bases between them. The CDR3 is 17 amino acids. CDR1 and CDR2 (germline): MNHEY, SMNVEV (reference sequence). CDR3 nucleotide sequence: TGTGCCAGCAGCCGCCACCGGGCACAAGGAATGAACACTGAAGCTTTCTTT. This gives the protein CASSRHRAQGMNTEAFF.

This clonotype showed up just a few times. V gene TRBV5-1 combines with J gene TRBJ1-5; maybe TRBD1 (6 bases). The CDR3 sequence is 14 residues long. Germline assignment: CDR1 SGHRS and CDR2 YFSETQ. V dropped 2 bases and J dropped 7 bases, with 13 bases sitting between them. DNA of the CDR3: TGCGCCAGCAGCTTCACAGGGCTCGGGCAGCCCCAGCATTTT. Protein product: CASSFTGLGQPQHF.

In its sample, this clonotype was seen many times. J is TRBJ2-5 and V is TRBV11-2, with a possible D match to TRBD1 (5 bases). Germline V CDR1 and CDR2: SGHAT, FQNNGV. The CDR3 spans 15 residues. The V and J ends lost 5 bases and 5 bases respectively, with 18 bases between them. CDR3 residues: CASSPTPGMMETQYF. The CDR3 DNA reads TGTGCCAGCAGCCCCACTCCAGGGATGATGGAGACCCAGTACTTC.

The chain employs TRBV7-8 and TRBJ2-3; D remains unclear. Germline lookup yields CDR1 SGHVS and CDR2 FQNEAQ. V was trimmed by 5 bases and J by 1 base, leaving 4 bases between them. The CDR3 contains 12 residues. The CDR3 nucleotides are TGTGCCAGCAGCAGAGGCACAGATACGCAGTATTTT. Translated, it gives CASSRGTDTQYF.

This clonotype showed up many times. The CDR3 DNA is TGCGCCAGCAGTCCCCCCGACAGGAACACTGAAGCTTTCTTT. Amino acids: CASSPPDRNTEAFF. This rearrangement joins TRBV5-1 to TRBJ1-1, with D perhaps TRBD1 (5 bases). CDR1 and CDR2 from the germline V gene are SGHRS and YFSETQ. The V gene lost 5 bases and the J gene lost 1 base, with 12 bases spanning the gap. The CDR3 totals 14 residues.

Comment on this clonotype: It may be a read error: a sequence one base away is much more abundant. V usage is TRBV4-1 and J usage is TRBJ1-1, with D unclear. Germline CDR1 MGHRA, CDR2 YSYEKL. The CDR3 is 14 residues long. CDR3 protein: CANSQDGRNTEAFF. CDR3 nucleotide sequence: TGCGCCAACAGCCAAGATGGGAGGAACACTGAAGCTTTCTTT.

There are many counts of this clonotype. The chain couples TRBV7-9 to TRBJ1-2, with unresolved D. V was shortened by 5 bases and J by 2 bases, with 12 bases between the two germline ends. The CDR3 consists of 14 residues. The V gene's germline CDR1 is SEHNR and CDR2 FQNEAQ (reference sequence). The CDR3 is CASSKVAANYGYTF. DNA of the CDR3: TGTGCCAGCAGCAAGGTAGCAGCAAACTATGGCTACACCTTC.

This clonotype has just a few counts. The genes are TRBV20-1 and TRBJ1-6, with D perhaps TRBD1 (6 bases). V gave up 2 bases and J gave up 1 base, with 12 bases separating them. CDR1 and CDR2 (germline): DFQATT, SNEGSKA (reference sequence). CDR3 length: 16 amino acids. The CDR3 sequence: CSARSNRASYNSPLHF. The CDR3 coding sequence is TGCAGTGCTAGATCTAACAGGGCATCCTATAATTCACCCCTCCACTTT.

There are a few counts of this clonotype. The DNA of the CDR3 is TGCGCCACAAGAGGAGGGGACAACTATGGCTACACCTTC. It codes for CATRGGDNYGYTF. V gene TRBV5-1 combines with J gene TRBJ1-2; a possible D gene is TRBD1 (5 bases). CDR3 length: 13 residues. The V end was cut by 9 bases, the J end by 2 bases, with 14 bases between. The V gene's germline CDR1 is SGHRS and CDR2 YFSETQ.

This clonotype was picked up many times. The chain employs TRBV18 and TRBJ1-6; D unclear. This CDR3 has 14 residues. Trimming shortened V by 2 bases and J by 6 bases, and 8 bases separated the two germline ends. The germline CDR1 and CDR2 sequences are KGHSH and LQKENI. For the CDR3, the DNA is TGTGCCAGCTCACCAGCAGAGTCTAATTCACCCCTCCACTTT. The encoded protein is CASSPAESNSPLHF.

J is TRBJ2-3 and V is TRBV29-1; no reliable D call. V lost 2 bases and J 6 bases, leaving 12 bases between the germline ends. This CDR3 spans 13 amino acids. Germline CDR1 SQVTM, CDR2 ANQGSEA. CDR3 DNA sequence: TGCAGCGTTGAATTGATCCCGGTGGATACGCAGTATTTT. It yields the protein CSVELIPVDTQYF.

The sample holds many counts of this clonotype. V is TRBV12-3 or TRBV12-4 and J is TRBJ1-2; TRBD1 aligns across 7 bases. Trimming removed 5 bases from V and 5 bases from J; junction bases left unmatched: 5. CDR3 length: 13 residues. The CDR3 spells CASSRQGGYGYTF. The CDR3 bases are TGTGCCAGCAGTAGACAGGGAGGGTATGGCTACACCTTC.